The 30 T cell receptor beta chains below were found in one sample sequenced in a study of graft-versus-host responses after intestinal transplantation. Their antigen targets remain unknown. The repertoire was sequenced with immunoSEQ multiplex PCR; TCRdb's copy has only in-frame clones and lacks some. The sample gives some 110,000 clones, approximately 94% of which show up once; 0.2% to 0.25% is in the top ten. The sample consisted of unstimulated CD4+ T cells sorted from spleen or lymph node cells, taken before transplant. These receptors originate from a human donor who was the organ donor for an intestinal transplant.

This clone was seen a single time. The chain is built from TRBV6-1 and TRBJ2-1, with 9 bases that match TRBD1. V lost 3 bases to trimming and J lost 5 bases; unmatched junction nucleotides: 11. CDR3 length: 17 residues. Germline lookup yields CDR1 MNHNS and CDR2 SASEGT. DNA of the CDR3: TGTGCCAGCAGTGAGAGACCGGGACAGGGTTTTGACAATGAGCAGTTCTTC. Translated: CASSERPGQGFDNEQFF.

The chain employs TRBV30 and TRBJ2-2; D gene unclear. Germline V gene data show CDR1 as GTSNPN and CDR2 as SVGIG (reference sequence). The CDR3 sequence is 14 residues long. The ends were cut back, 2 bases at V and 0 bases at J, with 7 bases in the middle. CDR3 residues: CAWSWVSNTGELFF. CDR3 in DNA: TGTGCCTGGAGTTGGGTTTCGAACACCGGGGAGCTGTTTTTT.

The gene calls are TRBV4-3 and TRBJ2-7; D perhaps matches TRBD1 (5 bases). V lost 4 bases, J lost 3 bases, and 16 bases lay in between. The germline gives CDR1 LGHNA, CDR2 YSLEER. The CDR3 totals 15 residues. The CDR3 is CASSRDGRQSYEQYF. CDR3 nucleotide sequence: TGCGCCAGCAGCCGCGACGGCCGACAGAGCTACGAGCAGTACTTC.

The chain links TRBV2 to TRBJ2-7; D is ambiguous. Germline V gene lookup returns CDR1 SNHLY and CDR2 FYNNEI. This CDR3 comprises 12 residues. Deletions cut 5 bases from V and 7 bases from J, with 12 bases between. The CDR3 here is CASSPPTGEQYF. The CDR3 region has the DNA TGTGCCAGCAGTCCCCCTACGGGTGAGCAGTACTTC.

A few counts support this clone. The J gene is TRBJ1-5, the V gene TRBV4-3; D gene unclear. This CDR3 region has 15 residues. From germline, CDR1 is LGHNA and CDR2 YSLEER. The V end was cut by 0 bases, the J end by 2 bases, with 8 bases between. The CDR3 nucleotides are TGCGCCAGCAGCCAAGATTGGGCAGGCAATCAGCCCCAGCATTTT. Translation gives CASSQDWAGNQPQHF.

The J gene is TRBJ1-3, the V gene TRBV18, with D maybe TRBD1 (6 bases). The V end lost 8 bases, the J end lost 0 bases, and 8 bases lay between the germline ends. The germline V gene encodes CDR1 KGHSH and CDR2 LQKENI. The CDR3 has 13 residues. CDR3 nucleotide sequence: TGTGCCAGCCTCAGGGGCTCTGGAAACACCATATATTTT. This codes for CASLRGSGNTIYF. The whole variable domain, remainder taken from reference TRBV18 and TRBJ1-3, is NAGVMQNPRHLVRRRGQEARLRCSPMKGHSHVYWYRQLPEEGLKFMVYLQKENIIDESGMPKERFSAEFPKEGPSILRIQQVVRGDSAAYFCASLRGSGNTIYFGEGSWLTVV.

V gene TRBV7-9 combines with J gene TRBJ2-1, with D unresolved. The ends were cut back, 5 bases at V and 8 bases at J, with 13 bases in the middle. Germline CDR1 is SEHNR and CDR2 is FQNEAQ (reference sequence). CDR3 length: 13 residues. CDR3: CASSGRGRHEQFF. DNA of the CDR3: TGTGCCAGCAGCGGACGAGGCCGTCATGAGCAGTTCTTC.

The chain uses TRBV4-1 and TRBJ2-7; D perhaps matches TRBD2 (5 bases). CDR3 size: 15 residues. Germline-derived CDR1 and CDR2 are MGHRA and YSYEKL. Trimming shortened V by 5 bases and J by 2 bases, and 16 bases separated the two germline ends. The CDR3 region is CASSSPRARAYEQYF. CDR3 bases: TGCGCCAGCAGCTCCCCGAGGGCTAGGGCCTACGAGCAGTACTTC.

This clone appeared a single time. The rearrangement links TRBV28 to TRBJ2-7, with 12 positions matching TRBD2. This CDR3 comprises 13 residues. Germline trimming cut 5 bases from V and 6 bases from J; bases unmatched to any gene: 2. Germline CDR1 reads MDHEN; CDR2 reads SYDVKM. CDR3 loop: CASSTSGRPEQYF. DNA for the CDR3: TGTGCCAGCAGTACTAGCGGGAGGCCCGAGCAGTACTTC.

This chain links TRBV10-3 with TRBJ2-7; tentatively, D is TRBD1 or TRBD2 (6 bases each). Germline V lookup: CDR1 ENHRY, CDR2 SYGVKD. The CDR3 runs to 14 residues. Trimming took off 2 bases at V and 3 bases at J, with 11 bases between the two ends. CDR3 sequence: CAISERGGIYEQYF. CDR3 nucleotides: TGTGCCATCAGTGAGAGAGGGGGGATCTACGAGCAGTACTTC.

The CDR3 sequence: CASTSGRLSNQPQHF. In DNA, the CDR3 is TGTGCCAGCACTTCCGGACGGCTTAGCAATCAGCCCCAGCATTTT. The genes are TRBV30 and TRBJ1-5, with D uncertain. The V gene's germline CDR1 is GTSNPN and CDR2 SVGIG (reference sequence). The CDR3 runs to 15 residues. Trimming removed 8 bases from V and 0 bases from J, with 17 bases in between.

CDR3 DNA: TGTGCCAGTAGTATAGGGGGTAGCGGGACGGACTTTAACTACAATGAGCAGTTCTTC. Translating it yields CASSIGGSGTDFNYNEQFF. The chain uses TRBV19 and TRBJ2-1; the match to TRBD2 covers 8 bases. With 1 base clipped from V and 3 bases from J, the junction kept 14 bases outside the gene matches. CDR3 length equals 19 residues. From germline, CDR1 is LNHDA and CDR2 SQIVND (reference sequence).

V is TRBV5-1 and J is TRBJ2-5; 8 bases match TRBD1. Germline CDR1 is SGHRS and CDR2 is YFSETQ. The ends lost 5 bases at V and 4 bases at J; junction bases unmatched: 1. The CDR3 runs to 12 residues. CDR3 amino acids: CASSDRGETQYF. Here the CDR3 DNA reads TGCGCCAGCAGTGACAGGGGAGAGACCCAGTACTTC.

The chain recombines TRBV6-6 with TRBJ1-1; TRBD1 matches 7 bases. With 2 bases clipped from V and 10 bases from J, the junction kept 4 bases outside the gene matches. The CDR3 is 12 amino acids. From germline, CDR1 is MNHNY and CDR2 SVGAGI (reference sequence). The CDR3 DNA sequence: TGTGCCAGCAGTTACGACAGGGAAGGAGCTTTCTTT. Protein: CASSYDREGAFF.

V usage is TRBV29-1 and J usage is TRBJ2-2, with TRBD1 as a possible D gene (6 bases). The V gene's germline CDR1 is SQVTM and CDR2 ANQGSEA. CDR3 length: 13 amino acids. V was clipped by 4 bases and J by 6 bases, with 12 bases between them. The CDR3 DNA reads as TGCAGCGTTGCCGAGGCAGGGGCCGGGGAGCTGTTTTTT. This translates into CSVAEAGAGELFF.

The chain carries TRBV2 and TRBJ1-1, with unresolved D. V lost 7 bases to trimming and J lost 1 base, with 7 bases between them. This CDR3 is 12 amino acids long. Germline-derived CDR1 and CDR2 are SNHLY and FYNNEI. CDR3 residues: CASTTGNTEAFF. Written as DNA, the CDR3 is TGTGCCAGCACGACGGGGAACACTGAAGCTTTCTTT.

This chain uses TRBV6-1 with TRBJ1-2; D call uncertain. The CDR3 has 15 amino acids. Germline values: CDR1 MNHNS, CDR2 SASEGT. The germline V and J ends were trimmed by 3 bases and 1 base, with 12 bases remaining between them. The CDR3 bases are TGTGCCAGCAGTGACCAAGCCAGCCTTAACTATGGCTACACCTTC. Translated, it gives CASSDQASLNYGYTF.

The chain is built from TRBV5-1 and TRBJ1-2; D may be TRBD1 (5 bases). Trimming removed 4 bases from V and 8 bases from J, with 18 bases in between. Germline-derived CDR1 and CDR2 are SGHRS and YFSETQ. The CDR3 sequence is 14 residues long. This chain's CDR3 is CASSPSGRLEGYTF. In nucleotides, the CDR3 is TGCGCCAGCAGCCCTTCGGGGCGCCTGGAGGGCTACACCTTC.

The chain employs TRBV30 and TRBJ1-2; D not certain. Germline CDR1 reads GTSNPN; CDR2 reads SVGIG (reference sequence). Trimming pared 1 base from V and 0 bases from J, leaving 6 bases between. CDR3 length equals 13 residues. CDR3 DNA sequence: TGTGCCTGGAGTGAGGAGGCTAACTATGGCTACACCTTC. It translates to CAWSEEANYGYTF.

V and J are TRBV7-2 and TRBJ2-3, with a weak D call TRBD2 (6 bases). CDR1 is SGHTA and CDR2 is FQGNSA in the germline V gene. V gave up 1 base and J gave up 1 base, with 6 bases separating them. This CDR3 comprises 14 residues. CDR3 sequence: CASSLERGTDTQYF. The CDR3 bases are TGTGCCAGCAGCTTAGAGCGGGGCACAGATACGCAGTATTTT.

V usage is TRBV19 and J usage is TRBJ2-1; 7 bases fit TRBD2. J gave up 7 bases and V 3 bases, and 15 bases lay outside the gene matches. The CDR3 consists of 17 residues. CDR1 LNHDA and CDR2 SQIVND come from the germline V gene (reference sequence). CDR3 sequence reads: CASSIRGWEGPMNEQFF. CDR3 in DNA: TGTGCCAGTAGTATCCGGGGGTGGGAGGGCCCCATGAATGAGCAGTTCTTC. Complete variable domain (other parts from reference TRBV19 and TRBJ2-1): DGGITQSPKYLFRKEGQNVTLSCEQNLNHDAMYWYRQDPGQGLRLIYYSQIVNDFQKGDIAEGYSVSREKKESFPLTVTSAQKNPTAFYLCASSIRGWEGPMNEQFFGPGTRLTVL.

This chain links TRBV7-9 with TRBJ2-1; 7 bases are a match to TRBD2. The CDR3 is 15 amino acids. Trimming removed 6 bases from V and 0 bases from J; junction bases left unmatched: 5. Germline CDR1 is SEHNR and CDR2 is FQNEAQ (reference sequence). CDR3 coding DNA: TGTGCCAGCAGTACGAGCGGGGCCTCCTACAATGAGCAGTTCTTC. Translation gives CASSTSGASYNEQFF.

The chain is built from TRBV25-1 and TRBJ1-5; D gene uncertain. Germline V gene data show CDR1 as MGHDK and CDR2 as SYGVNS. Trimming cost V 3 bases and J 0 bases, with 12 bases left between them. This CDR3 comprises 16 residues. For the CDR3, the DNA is TGTGCCAGCAGTGATTCTGAGGGAGGTAGCAATCAGCCCCAGCATTTT. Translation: CASSDSEGGSNQPQHF.

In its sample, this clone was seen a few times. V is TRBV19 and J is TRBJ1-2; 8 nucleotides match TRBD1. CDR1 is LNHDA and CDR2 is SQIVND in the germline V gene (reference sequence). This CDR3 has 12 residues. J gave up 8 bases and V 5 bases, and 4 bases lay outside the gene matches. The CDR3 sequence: CASSARQGGYTF. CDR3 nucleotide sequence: TGTGCCAGTAGTGCAAGACAGGGGGGCTACACCTTC. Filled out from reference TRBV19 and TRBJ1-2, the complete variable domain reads DGGITQSPKYLFRKEGQNVTLSCEQNLNHDAMYWYRQDPGQGLRLIYYSQIVNDFQKGDIAEGYSVSREKKESFPLTVTSAQKNPTAFYLCASSARQGGYTFGSGTRLTVV.

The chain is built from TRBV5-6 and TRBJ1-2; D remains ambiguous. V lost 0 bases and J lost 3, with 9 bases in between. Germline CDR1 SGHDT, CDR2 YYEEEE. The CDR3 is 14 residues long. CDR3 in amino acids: CASSLGDLYYGYTF. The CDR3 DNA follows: TGTGCCAGCAGCTTGGGGGATCTATACTATGGCTACACCTTC.

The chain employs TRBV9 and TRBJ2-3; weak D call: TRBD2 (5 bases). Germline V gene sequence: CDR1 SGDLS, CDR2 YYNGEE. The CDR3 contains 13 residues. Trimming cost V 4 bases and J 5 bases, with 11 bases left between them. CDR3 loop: CASSRDAGDTQYF. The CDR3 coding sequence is TGTGCCAGCAGCCGCGACGCGGGAGATACGCAGTATTTT. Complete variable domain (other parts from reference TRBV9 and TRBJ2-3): DSGVTQTPKHLITATGQRVTLRCSPRSGDLSVYWYQQSLDQGLQFLIQYYNGEERAKGNILERFSAQQFPDLHSELNLSSLELGDSALYFCASSRDAGDTQYFGPGTRLTVL.

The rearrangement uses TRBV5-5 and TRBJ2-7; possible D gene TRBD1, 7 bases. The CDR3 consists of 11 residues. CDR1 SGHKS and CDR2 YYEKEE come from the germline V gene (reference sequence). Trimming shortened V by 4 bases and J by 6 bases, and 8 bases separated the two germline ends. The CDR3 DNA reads TGTGCCAGCAGCCAGGGGGGCGAGCAGTACTTC. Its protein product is CASSQGGEQYF.

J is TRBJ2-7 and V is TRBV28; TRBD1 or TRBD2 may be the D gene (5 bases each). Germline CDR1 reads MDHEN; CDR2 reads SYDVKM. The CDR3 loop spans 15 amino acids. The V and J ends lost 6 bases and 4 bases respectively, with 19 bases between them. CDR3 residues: CASSRPGDGHYEQYF. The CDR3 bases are TGTGCCAGCAGCCGACCCGGGGACGGGCATTACGAGCAGTACTTC.

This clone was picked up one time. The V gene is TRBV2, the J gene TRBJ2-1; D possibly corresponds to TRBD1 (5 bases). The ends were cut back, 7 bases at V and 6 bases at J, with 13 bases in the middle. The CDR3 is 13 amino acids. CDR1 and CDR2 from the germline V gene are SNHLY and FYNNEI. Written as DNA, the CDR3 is TGTGCCAGCAAGTTGGACACCTCCAATGAGCAGTTCTTC. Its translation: CASKLDTSNEQFF.

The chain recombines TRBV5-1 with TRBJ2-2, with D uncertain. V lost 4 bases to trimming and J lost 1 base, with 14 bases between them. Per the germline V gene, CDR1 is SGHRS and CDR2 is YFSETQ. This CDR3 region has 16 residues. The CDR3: CASSPWTDLNTGELFF. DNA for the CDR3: TGCGCCAGCAGCCCTTGGACGGACCTGAACACCGGGGAGCTGTTTTTT. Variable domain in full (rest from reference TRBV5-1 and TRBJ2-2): KAGVTQTPRYLIKTRGQQVTLSCSPISGHRSVSWYQQTPGQGLQFLFEYFSETQRNKGNFPGRFSGRQFSNSRSEMNVSTLELGDSALYLCASSPWTDLNTGELFFGEGSRLTVL.